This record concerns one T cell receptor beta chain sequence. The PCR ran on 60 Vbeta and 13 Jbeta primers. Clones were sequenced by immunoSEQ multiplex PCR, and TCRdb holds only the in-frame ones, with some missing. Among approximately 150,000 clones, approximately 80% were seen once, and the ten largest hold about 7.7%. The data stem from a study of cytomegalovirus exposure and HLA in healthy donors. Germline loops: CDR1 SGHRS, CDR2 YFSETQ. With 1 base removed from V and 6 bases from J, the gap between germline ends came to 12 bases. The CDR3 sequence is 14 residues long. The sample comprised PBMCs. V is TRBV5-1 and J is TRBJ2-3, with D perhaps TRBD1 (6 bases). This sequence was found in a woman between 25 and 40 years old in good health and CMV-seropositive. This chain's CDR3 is CASSLKGGFDTQYF. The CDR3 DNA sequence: TGCGCCAGCAGCTTGAAAGGGGGTTTCGATACGCAGTATTTT.